This T cell receptor (beta chain) comes out of a study of blood T cell repertoires in COVID-19. Study background: PBMCs, B-cell-depleted T cells, or T cells were the source of the cDNA or gDNA that made up the material.

Some clones are missing from TCRdb's copy, which holds only in-frame ones; the method was immunoSEQ multiplex PCR. In the table there are fewer than 35,000 clones, 90% to 95% of which are singletons. Trimming took off 3 bases at V and 2 bases at J, with 5 bases between the two ends. Germline V CDR1 and CDR2: GTSNPN, SVGIG (reference sequence). CDR3 size: 11 residues. V and J are TRBV30 and TRBJ2-7; no clear D. The specimen was peripheral blood. This TCR derives from a human donor in a cohort sampled during active COVID-19. This CDR3 reads CAWSGAYEQYF. DNA for the CDR3: TGTGCCTGGAGCGGAGCCTACGAGCAGTACTTC.